These T cell receptor beta chains were read from a single sample in a study of T-cell reconstitution after alpha-beta-depleted transplantation in children. TCRdb re-called the PCR reads through MiXCR, storing one row per CDR3 protein. Seen here are 350,000 to 400,000 distinct CDR3 sequences, around 20% observed once, and the top ten hold around 4%. The sample here was PBMCs from the stem cell graft donor, taken from the stem cell graft. All receptors come from a human donor who donated a stem cell graft to a child with acute myeloid leukemia. Each CDR3 is given with its conserved first and last residue. D genes are given only for firm matches. Size values are once, few and many counts, or a class for expanded clones, and some rows have none.

>TRBJ2-7|TRBD2|TRBV20-1|few
TGCAGTGCTAGAAGCGGGATAAACTACGAGCAGTACTTC
CSARSGINYEQYF
>TRBJ2-1|NA|TRBV7-3|few
TGTGCCAGCAGCTTAGTGAACTTACGGGAGCAGTTCTTC
CASSLVNLREQFF
>TRBJ2-5|NA|TRBV12-3/TRBV12-4|NA
TGTGCCAGCAGTTCTCGGACGATCGGGGAGACCCAGTACTTC
CASSSRTIGETQYF
>TRBJ2-7|NA|TRBV11-2|NA
TGTGCCAGCAGCTTAATAGGGGGATCAGCCTACGAGCAGTACTTC
CASSLIGGSAYEQYF
>TRBJ2-3|TRBD2|TRBV7-9|NA
TGTGCCAGCAGCTTAGAAGCTAGCGGGAGGCCGAGGCAATTT
CASSLEASGRPRQF
>TRBJ2-2|TRBD2|TRBV29-1|few
TGCAGCGTCCAACGGACTAGCCCCACCGGGGAGCTGTTTTTT
CSVQRTSPTGELFF
>TRBJ2-5|TRBD1|TRBV12-3/TRBV12-4|few
TGTGCCAGCAGTTCGTGGTTCAAACAGGGGGCATTAGAGACCCAGTACTTC
CASSSWFKQGALETQYF
>TRBJ2-1|TRBD2|TRBV4-2|NA
TGTGCCAGCAGCCAAGAGAGGACTAGCGGAATCTCCTCCTACAATGAGCAGTTCTTC
CASSQERTSGISSYNEQFF
>TRBJ1-6|TRBD1|TRBV10-3|NA
TGTGCCATCAGTGAGTCTGACACAGGGGGTACCAATTCACCCCTCCACTTT
CAISESDTGGTNSPLHF
>TRBJ1-1|NA|TRBV12-3/TRBV12-4|many
TGTGCCAGCAGTTCCGGGATGAACACTGAAGCTTTCTTT
CASSSGMNTEAFF
>TRBJ1-2|NA|TRBV10-3|few
TGTGCCATCAGTGAGTCACGGCCCGATGGCTACACCTTC
CAISESRPDGYTF
>TRBJ2-5|TRBD2|TRBV28|NA
TGTGCCAGCTCGGTGGGAGGGAACCAAGAGACCCAGTACTTC
CASSVGGNQETQYF
>TRBJ2-5|TRBD1|TRBV18|few
TGTGCCAGCTCACCGACAGGGAATGGAGAGACCCAGTACTTC
CASSPTGNGETQYF